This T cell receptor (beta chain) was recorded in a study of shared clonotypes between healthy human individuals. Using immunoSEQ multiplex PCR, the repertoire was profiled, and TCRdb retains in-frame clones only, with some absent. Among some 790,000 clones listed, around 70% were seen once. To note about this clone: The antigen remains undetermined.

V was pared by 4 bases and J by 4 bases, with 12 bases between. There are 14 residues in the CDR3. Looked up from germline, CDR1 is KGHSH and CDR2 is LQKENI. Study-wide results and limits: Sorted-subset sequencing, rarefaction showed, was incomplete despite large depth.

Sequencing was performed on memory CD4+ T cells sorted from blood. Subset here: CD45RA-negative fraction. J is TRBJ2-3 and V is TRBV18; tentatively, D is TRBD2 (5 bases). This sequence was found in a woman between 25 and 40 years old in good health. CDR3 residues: CASSQLRDADTQYF. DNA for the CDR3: TGTGCCAGCTCACAGTTGAGGGATGCAGATACGCAGTATTTT.